This TCR beta chain was captured in a study of control samples from healthy donors and cancer patients. Trimming left V 0 bases short and J 9 bases short, with 8 bases between. This CDR3 has 12 residues. Germline V gene sequence: CDR1 SGHDN, CDR2 FVKESK. Here immunoSEQ multiplex PCR was the method, and the copy in TCRdb shows in-frame clones only, minus some. This repertoire includes about 200,000 clones. The sequence was collected from a woman in her twenties or thirties in good health. Material: blood. The genes are TRBV14 and TRBJ1-2; no clear D. CDR3 nucleotide sequence: TGTGCCAGCAGCCAAGATAGGAAGCGCTACACCTTC. As protein: CASSQDRKRYTF.